These 18 T cell receptor beta chains were sequenced from one sample in a study of CD8 T cells in Susac syndrome. RNA totalling roughly 0.45 to 1 ug underwent reverse transcription with random hexamers. TCRdb reprocessed the immunoSEQ multiplex PCR reads with MiXCR, giving one entry per CDR3 protein. This repertoire shows hundreds of thousands of distinct CDR3 sequences, around 96% found once; its top ten account for 0.08% to 0.095%. Sequenced sample: CD4+ T cells from PBMCs. All receptors derive from a human donor with multiple sclerosis.

This clonotype is a singleton in its sample. The CDR3 is CSASGVADTQYF. DNA for the CDR3: TGCAGTGCTAGCGGGGTGGCAGATACGCAGTATTTT. The rearrangement uses TRBV20-1 and TRBJ2-3; a weak D match, TRBD2 (5 bases). The V and J ends lost 3 bases and 4 bases respectively, with 8 bases between them. The CDR3 spans 12 residues. Germline lookup yields CDR1 DFQATT and CDR2 SNEGSKA (reference sequence).

The chain carries TRBV19 and TRBJ2-1; D ambiguous. This CDR3 region has 13 residues. V was trimmed by 3 bases and J by 6 bases, leaving 9 bases between them. Germline CDR1 is LNHDA and CDR2 is SQIVND (reference sequence). In nucleotides, the CDR3 is TGTGCCAGTAGTATCTTCAGTGGCAATGAGCAGTTCTTC. Protein sequence: CASSIFSGNEQFF.

The rearrangement joins TRBV5-1 to TRBJ2-5; D is uncertain. The germline V and J ends were trimmed by 5 bases and 3 bases, with 5 bases remaining between them. CDR1 and CDR2 (germline): SGHRS, YFSETQ. The CDR3 loop spans 11 amino acids. CDR3 amino acids: CASRLKETQYF. The CDR3 DNA sequence: TGCGCCAGCAGATTAAAAGAGACCCAGTACTTC.

The rearrangement uses TRBV29-1 and TRBJ2-3, with D possibly being TRBD2 (6 bases). Looked up from germline, CDR1 is SQVTM and CDR2 is ANQGSEA. This CDR3 has 11 residues. The V gene lost 7 bases and the J gene lost 11 bases, with 16 bases spanning the gap. CDR3 loop: CSAATSSLQYF. In nucleotides, the CDR3 is TGCAGCGCCGCCACTAGCTCTTTGCAGTATTTT.

V gene TRBV2 combines with J gene TRBJ2-1; no clear D gene. Germline loops: CDR1 SNHLY, CDR2 FYNNEI. V shed 2 bases and J shed 4 bases, with 6 bases lying between them. The CDR3 sequence is 13 residues long. The CDR3 DNA follows: TGTGCCAGCAGTGAACACTTGTACAATGAGCAGTTCTTC. Translated, it gives CASSEHLYNEQFF.

This chain connects TRBV4-2 to TRBJ2-2; D unresolved. This CDR3 has 14 residues. Germline lookup yields CDR1 LGHNA and CDR2 YNFKEQ. The ends were cut back, 1 base at V and 3 bases at J, with 6 bases in the middle. This chain's CDR3 is CASSQVSYTGELFF. DNA of the CDR3: TGTGCCAGCAGCCAAGTCAGTTACACCGGGGAGCTGTTTTTT.

The V and J genes are TRBV27 and TRBJ1-1, with D unresolved. Per the germline V gene, CDR1 is MNHEY and CDR2 is SMNVEV (reference sequence). The CDR3 extends over 15 amino acids. V lost 3 bases, J lost 5 bases, and 16 bases lay in between. CDR3 residues: CASSLVPGGSTEAFF. CDR3 sequence (DNA): TGTGCCAGCAGTTTGGTTCCGGGAGGGTCGACTGAAGCTTTCTTT.

The chain is built from TRBV9 and TRBJ1-2, with D unresolved. V was cut by 0 bases and J by 1 base, with 1 base left in between. This CDR3 has 12 amino acids. Per the germline V gene, CDR1 is SGDLS and CDR2 is YYNGEE. Here the CDR3 reads CASSVDNYGYTF. For the CDR3, the DNA is TGTGCCAGCAGCGTAGATAACTATGGCTACACCTTC. Using reference TRBV9 and TRBJ1-2 for the parts outside the CDR3, the full variable domain is DSGVTQTPKHLITATGQRVTLRCSPRSGDLSVYWYQQSLDQGLQFLIQYYNGEERAKGNILERFSAQQFPDLHSELNLSSLELGDSALYFCASSVDNYGYTFGSGTRLTVV.

The CDR3 DNA reads TGCAGTGCTCATACAGGGGGCGCGGGTGGAAACACCATATATTTT. Amino acids: CSAHTGGAGGNTIYF. This rearrangement joins TRBV20-1 to TRBJ1-3; 9 bases map to TRBD1. Germline lookup yields CDR1 DFQATT and CDR2 SNEGSKA (reference sequence). The CDR3 runs 15 residues. The J segment lost 3 bases and the V segment lost 5 bases, leaving 8 bases of the junction unmatched.

The chain is built from TRBV2 and TRBJ2-1; no clear D gene. V gave up 2 bases and J gave up 13 bases, with 15 bases separating them. CDR1 is SNHLY, CDR2 FYNNEI, per germline. The CDR3 has 13 amino acids. CDR3 nucleotides: TGTGCCAGCAGTGAACTCAGTACTAACCCACAGTTCTTC. Translated, it gives CASSELSTNPQFF.

This rearrangement joins TRBV6-1 to TRBJ2-4; 11 bases agree with TRBD1. The trim removed 5 bases at V and 0 bases at J, leaving 3 bases unmatched. This CDR3 region has 16 residues. Germline CDR1 reads MNHNS; CDR2 reads SASEGT. This chain's CDR3 is CASSQGQGGAKNIQYF. The CDR3 DNA reads TGTGCCAGCAGTCAGGGACAGGGGGGAGCCAAAAACATTCAGTACTTC.

This clonotype was counted a single time. This sequence joins TRBV29-1 and TRBJ2-7, with D possibly TRBD2 on 7 matching bases. Deletions cut 7 bases from V and 3 bases from J, with 16 bases between. The CDR3 consists of 13 residues. Germline values: CDR1 SQVTM, CDR2 ANQGSEA. The CDR3 protein is CSARGDTRYEQYF. The DNA of the CDR3 is TGCAGCGCCCGGGGGGACACCCGCTACGAGCAGTACTTC.

On this clonotype itself: One end of the junction fails to match germline, which may point to a read error. The genes are TRBV6-5 and TRBJ2-1; unclear D gene. This CDR3 is 14 amino acids long. Germline CDR1 and CDR2: MNHEY and SVGAGI. CDR3 protein: CAISDGQAANEQFF. The CDR3 DNA reads TGTGCCATCAGTGATGGCCAGGCCGCCAATGAGCAGTTCTTC.

The count of this clonotype is one. The chain recombines TRBV15 with TRBJ1-6, with D unclear. V lost 9 bases, J lost 0 bases, and 15 bases lay in between. There are 16 residues in the CDR3. Germline lookup yields CDR1 LNHNV and CDR2 YYDKDF (reference sequence). The CDR3 sequence is CATKIVGSSYNSPLHF. In DNA, the CDR3 is TGTGCCACGAAGATAGTAGGGAGCTCCTATAATTCACCCCTCCACTTT.

The chain recombines TRBV7-9 with TRBJ2-5; 7 bases map to TRBD1. Looked up from germline, CDR1 is SEHNR and CDR2 is FQNEAQ (reference sequence). The CDR3 length is 14 residues. J gave up 5 bases and V 5 bases, and 8 bases lay outside the gene matches. The CDR3 DNA is TGTGCCAGCAGCCCCGACAGGGTTGGTGAGACCCAGTACTTC. As protein: CASSPDRVGETQYF.

CDR3 DNA sequence: TGTGCCAGCAGGCCGGGCGGTCAAGAGACCCAGTACTTC. Translation gives CASRPGGQETQYF. The rearrangement joins TRBV12-3 or TRBV12-4 to TRBJ2-5; D ambiguous. Trimming shortened V by 6 bases and J by 2 bases, and 10 bases separated the two germline ends. The CDR3 spans 13 residues.

The chain combines TRBV28 with TRBJ2-1, with 7 bases identical to TRBD2. From germline, CDR1 is MDHEN and CDR2 SYDVKM. The CDR3 runs 15 residues. Trimming took 6 bases from V and 4 from J; bases not matched to a gene: 9. The CDR3 sequence: CASSLLADTYNEQFF. The CDR3 nucleotides read TGTGCCAGCAGCCTTCTAGCGGATACTTACAATGAGCAGTTCTTC.

The chain employs TRBV30 and TRBJ1-5; D unresolved. The CDR3 is made up of 16 amino acids. Germline-derived CDR1 and CDR2 are GTSNPN and SVGIG (reference sequence). V was pared by 2 bases and J by 0 bases, with 14 bases between. CDR3 region: CAWSQTRGNSNQPQHF. The CDR3 DNA reads TGTGCCTGGAGTCAAACCCGTGGGAATAGCAATCAGCCCCAGCATTTT.